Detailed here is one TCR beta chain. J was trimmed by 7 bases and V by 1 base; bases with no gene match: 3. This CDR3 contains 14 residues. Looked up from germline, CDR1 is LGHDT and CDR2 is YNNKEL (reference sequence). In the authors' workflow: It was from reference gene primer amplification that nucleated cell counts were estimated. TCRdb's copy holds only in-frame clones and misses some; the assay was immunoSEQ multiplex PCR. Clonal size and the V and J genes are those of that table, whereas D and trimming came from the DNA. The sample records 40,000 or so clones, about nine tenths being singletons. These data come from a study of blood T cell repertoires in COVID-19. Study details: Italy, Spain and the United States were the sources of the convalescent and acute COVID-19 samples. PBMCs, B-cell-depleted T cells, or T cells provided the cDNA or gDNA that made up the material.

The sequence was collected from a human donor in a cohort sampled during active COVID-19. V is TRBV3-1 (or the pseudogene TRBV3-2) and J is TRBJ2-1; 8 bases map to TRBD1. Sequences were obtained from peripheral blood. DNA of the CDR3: TGTGCCAGCAGCCAAGGGAGGACAGGGAATGAGCAGTTCTTC. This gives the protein CASSQGRTGNEQFF.